This TCR beta chain comes out of a study of blood T cell repertoires in COVID-19. Whole-study context: Researchers got acute and convalescent COVID-19 samples from the United States, Italy and Spain. From T cells, B-cell-depleted T cells, or PBMCs came the material, which was cDNA or gDNA.

Deletions cut 4 bases from V and 2 bases from J, with 19 bases between. From germline, CDR1 is SGDLS and CDR2 YYNGEE. The CDR3 loop spans 18 amino acids. As originally analysed: Reference gene primer amplification in the assay estimated nucleated cell counts. The table came from immunoSEQ multiplex PCR; TCRdb's copy has only in-frame clones and leaves some out. The D gene and trimming were derived from the DNA, and the V and J assignments and clone size from that table. This table holds around 160,000 clones, 65% to 90% found once. This chain uses TRBV9 with TRBJ2-6; D is perhaps TRBD2 (6 bases). The clonotype originates from a man aged 55 to 70 with acute or convalescent COVID-19. Source material: peripheral blood. The CDR3 is CASSPQRGIMAGANVLTF. CDR3 DNA sequence: TGTGCCAGCAGCCCACAACGGGGGATCATGGCTGGGGCCAACGTCCTGACTTTC.